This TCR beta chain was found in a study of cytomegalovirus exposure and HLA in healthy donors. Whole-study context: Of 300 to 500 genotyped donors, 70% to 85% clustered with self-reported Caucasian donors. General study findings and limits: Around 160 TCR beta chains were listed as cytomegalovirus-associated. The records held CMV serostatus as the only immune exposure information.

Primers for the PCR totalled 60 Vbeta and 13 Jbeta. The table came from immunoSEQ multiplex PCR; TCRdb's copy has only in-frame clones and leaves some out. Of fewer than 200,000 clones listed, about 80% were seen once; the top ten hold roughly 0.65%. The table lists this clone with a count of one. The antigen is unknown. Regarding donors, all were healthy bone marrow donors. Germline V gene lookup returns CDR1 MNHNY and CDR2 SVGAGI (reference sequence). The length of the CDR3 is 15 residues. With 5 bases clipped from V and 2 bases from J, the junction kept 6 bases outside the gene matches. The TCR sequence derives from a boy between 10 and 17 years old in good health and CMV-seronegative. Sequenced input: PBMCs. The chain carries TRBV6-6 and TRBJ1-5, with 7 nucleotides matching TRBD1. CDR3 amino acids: CASSLRDSRNQPQHF. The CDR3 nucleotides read TGTGCCAGCAGTCTCAGGGACAGCCGCAATCAGCCCCAGCATTTT.